Listed here are 14 T cell receptor beta chains from one sample, sequenced in a study of CD8+CD57+ T cells in acquired aplastic anemia. For CDR3 and TCR beta VDJ profiling, genomic DNA was the template used. TCRdb re-called the reads through MiXCR, storing one row per CDR3 protein. The repertoire includes approximately 470,000 distinct CDR3 sequences, around 30% of them detected once, and roughly 0.8% sits in the top ten. The patients chosen for sequencing had shown expansion of CD8+CD57+ cells (detected by flow cytometry). Sequencing used sorted CD4+, CD8+, or CD8+CD57+ T cells (not recorded which) from PBMCs. The source is a human donor with aplastic anemia.

The chain employs TRBV6-1 and TRBJ2-7; 8 bases align to TRBD1. Germline lookup yields CDR1 MNHNS and CDR2 SASEGT. The CDR3 length is 15 residues. After removal of 5 bases from V and 3 bases from J, the junction contained 9 bases not matched to a gene. CDR3 residues: CASSPIAGGDYEQYF. CDR3 in DNA: TGTGCCAGCAGTCCCATCGCAGGGGGCGACTACGAGCAGTACTTC.

In this sample, this clonotype turned up many times. V gene TRBV7-8 combines with J gene TRBJ1-2, with TRBD1 matching 8 bases. Germline values: CDR1 SGHVS, CDR2 FQNEAQ. This CDR3 comprises 14 residues. V shed 3 bases and J 8 bases; nucleotides not matched to a gene: 8. CDR3 DNA: TGTGCCAGCAGCTTCCAGGGGGCGCAGGACGGCTACACCTTC. Protein sequence: CASSFQGAQDGYTF.

CDR3 in DNA: TGTGCCAGCAGTGAACTGGTTTTGTACGAGCAGTACTTC. As protein: CASSELVLYEQYF. The chain employs TRBV2 and TRBJ2-7, with D unresolved. Looked up from germline, CDR1 is SNHLY and CDR2 is FYNNEI. V lost 2 bases and J 4 bases, leaving 9 bases between the germline ends. The CDR3 spans 13 residues.

The V and J genes are TRBV25-1 and TRBJ2-3; 7 bases match TRBD2. The germline CDR1 and CDR2 sequences are MGHDK and SYGVNS. The V segment lost 6 bases and the J segment 2 bases; nucleotides outside the gene matches: 5. The CDR3 has 14 residues. The CDR3 DNA reads TGTGCCAGCAGCTTCGGACTAGTCACAGATACGCAGTATTTT. Translation: CASSFGLVTDTQYF.

The table lists this clonotype with many counts. The V gene is TRBV10-3, the J gene TRBJ2-2; TRBD1 matches at 9 bases. V trimming: 5 bases; J trimming: 4 bases; junction bases outside the gene matches: 5. The CDR3 covers 15 residues. The germline V gene has CDR1 ENHRY and CDR2 SYGVKD. The chain's CDR3 is CAISPGQGGTGELFF. The CDR3, as DNA: TGTGCCATCAGTCCGGGACAGGGTGGCACCGGGGAGCTGTTTTTT.

This clonotype was recorded at least ten times. The chain has TRBV20-1 and TRBJ1-5; no clear D gene. V was shortened by 5 bases and J by 2 bases, with 16 bases between the two germline ends. Germline CDR1 is DFQATT and CDR2 is SNEGSKA (reference sequence). This CDR3 comprises 15 residues. CDR3 region: CSAGPRSGGNQPQHF. DNA of the CDR3: TGCAGTGCTGGACCAAGGAGTGGGGGCAATCAGCCCCAGCATTTT.

In this sample, this clonotype turned up a few times. This chain joins TRBV4-2 and TRBJ2-3; the match to TRBD2 covers 11 bases. V trimming: 2 bases; J trimming: 1 base; junction bases outside the gene matches: 2. The CDR3 is made up of 16 amino acids. The germline V gene encodes CDR1 LGHNA and CDR2 YNFKEQ. The CDR3 is CASSQMTSGGTDTQYF. CDR3 DNA sequence: TGTGCCAGCAGCCAAATGACTAGCGGGGGCACAGATACGCAGTATTTT.

The chain recombines TRBV27 with TRBJ2-3; perhaps TRBD2 as D (6 bases). CDR3 length: 15 amino acids. V was trimmed by 7 bases and J by 6 bases, leaving 20 bases between them. Germline V gene sequence: CDR1 MNHEY, CDR2 SMNVEV (reference sequence). In nucleotides, the CDR3 is TGTGCCAGCACCCAAGGAGGGACCCTCTTGGATACGCAGTATTTT. Its protein product is CASTQGGTLLDTQYF.

Note on this clonotype: Possible read error: a much larger clone is one base away. The chain couples TRBV6-1 to TRBJ1-1; D ambiguous. CDR3 length: 12 residues. Germline lookup yields CDR1 MNHNS and CDR2 SASEGT. The chain's CDR3 is CASSEQNAEAFF. CDR3 DNA: TGTGCCAGCAGTGAACAGAACGCTGAAGCTTTCTTT.

This clonotype has a count of ten or more. V and J are TRBV2 and TRBJ1-5; a possible D gene is TRBD1 (5 bases). This CDR3 region has 15 residues. V was clipped by 3 bases and J by 4 bases, with 13 bases between them. The germline gives CDR1 SNHLY, CDR2 FYNNEI. The CDR3 loop reads CASSDGDRRNQPQHF. Here the CDR3 DNA reads TGTGCCAGCAGTGATGGTGACAGAAGAAATCAGCCCCAGCATTTT.

V gene TRBV25-1 combines with J gene TRBJ2-3, with D tentatively TRBD1 or TRBD2 (5 bases each). Trimming left V 4 bases short and J 4 bases short, with 9 bases between. The CDR3 extends over 13 amino acids. Germline CDR1 MGHDK, CDR2 SYGVNS. The CDR3: CASSGGRPDTQYF. The DNA of the CDR3 is TGTGCCAGCAGTGGGGGACGGCCAGATACGCAGTATTTT.

There are a few counts of this clonotype. A much larger clone differs by one base, so this may be a read error. The rearrangement joins TRBV7-9 to TRBJ1-1; 7 nucleotides align to TRBD1. There are 14 residues in the CDR3. Germline V lookup: CDR1 SEHNR, CDR2 FQNEAQ (reference sequence). Germline trimming cut 5 bases from V and 1 base from J; bases unmatched to any gene: 4. The CDR3 spells CASSARQGNTEAFF. The CDR3 nucleotides read TGTGCCAGCAGCGCTAGACAGGGGAACACTGAAGCTTTCTTT.

Here the CDR3 DNA reads TGTGCCAGTAGTATTAAACAGGGATGGGCTTTCTTT. The encoded protein is CASSIKQGWAFF. This chain joins TRBV19 and TRBJ1-1, with D maybe TRBD1 (6 bases). The CDR3 has 12 residues. V lost 3 bases and J 11 bases, leaving 13 bases between the germline ends. CDR1 LNHDA and CDR2 SQIVND come from the germline V gene (reference sequence).

The chain recombines TRBV6-2 or TRBV6-3 with TRBJ2-7, with 10 bases identical to TRBD1. The CDR3 loop spans 14 amino acids. Germline V gives CDR1 MNHEY, CDR2 SVGEGT. V shed 7 bases and J 4 bases; nucleotides not matched to a gene: 7. The CDR3 here is CASTKGQGPYEQYF. CDR3 nucleotide sequence: TGTGCCAGCACCAAGGGACAGGGGCCTTACGAGCAGTACTTC.